The 6 T cell receptor beta chains reported below all come from one sample, sequenced in a study of breast tumors, draining lymph nodes, adjacent tissues. TCRdb analysed the multiplex PCR reads with MiXCR anew, one entry per CDR3 protein. The table shows approximately 230,000 distinct CDR3 sequences, with approximately 36% occurring only once. Samples came from axillary lymph nodes draining the breast cancer. The sample comprised axillary lymph node tissue. Receptors originate from a female donor with breast cancer. Some clones in this sample may be carry-over from other donors' samples.

This clonotype was found once. The chain links TRBV24-1 to TRBJ1-4; D gene uncertain. The CDR3 length is 16 residues. V was shortened by 5 bases and J by 3 bases, with 15 bases between the two germline ends. Germline values: CDR1 KGHDR, CDR2 SFDVKD. CDR3 region: CATSGLAGGPNEKLFF. The CDR3 DNA is TGTGCCACCAGTGGTTTAGCGGGAGGGCCTAATGAAAAACTGTTTTTT.

This clonotype was observed many times. V usage is TRBV9 and J usage is TRBJ2-7, with 7 bases that match TRBD1. The J segment lost 2 bases and the V segment lost 3 bases, leaving 8 bases of the junction unmatched. The CDR3 spans 15 residues. Germline V CDR1 and CDR2: SGDLS, YYNGEE. The CDR3 region is CASSGRDSPTYEQYF. The CDR3 region has the DNA TGTGCCAGCAGCGGCCGGGACAGTCCCACCTACGAGCAGTACTTC.

The V call is TRBV20-1, the J call TRBJ2-5, with D tentatively TRBD2 (6 bases). The CDR3 length is 17 residues. Germline lookup yields CDR1 DFQATT and CDR2 SNEGSKA (reference sequence). The V gene lost 2 bases and the J gene lost 4 bases, with 23 bases spanning the gap. The CDR3 bases are TGCAGTGCTAGAACGGTAATGGCGGGACTCGGGGGAGAGACCCAGTACTTC. It is translated as CSARTVMAGLGGETQYF.

The rearrangement joins TRBV7-9 to TRBJ1-1; possible D gene TRBD1, 5 bases. Germline V lookup: CDR1 SEHNR, CDR2 FQNEAQ (reference sequence). CDR3 length: 13 amino acids. The V and J ends lost 6 bases and 4 bases respectively, with 12 bases between them. The CDR3 DNA follows: TGTGCCAGCAGGGGGACGAGTAGCACTGAAGCTTTCTTT. It yields the protein CASRGTSSTEAFF.

The J gene is TRBJ1-5, the V gene TRBV2; D not resolved. Germline CDR1 is SNHLY and CDR2 is FYNNEI. The CDR3 covers 16 residues. Between the trimmed V and J ends, which lost 3 bases and 5 bases, there was a span of 17 bases. The CDR3 loop is CASSDPWEGNDQPQHF. CDR3 DNA sequence: TGTGCCAGCAGTGATCCCTGGGAAGGTAATGATCAGCCCCAGCATTTT.

J is TRBJ2-1 and V is TRBV7-2; TRBD2 is a possible D gene (6 bases). The germline V and J ends were trimmed by 5 bases and 12 bases, with 26 bases remaining between them. There are 16 residues in the CDR3. Germline CDR1 is SGHTA and CDR2 is FQGNSA. CDR3 coding DNA: TGTGCCAGCAGCCTTCGGACTGTTACTAGCACAGATACGCAGTTCTTC. Translated: CASSLRTVTSTDTQFF.